Below, 30 T cell receptor beta chains from the same sample are listed, as sequenced in a study of cytomegalovirus exposure and HLA in healthy donors. It was with 60 Vbeta and 13 Jbeta primers that the PCR ran. TCRdb's table, derived via immunoSEQ multiplex PCR, lists solely in-frame clones and lacks some. The sample holds 70,000 or so clones. The sequenced sample consisted of PBMCs. The origin of the receptors is a boy younger than 18 in good health and CMV-seronegative.

Points on this clone: Without the conserved terminal phenylalanine or tryptophan, this CDR3 likely stems from a read error. No DNA is shown, since the ends of the CDR3 on it are uncertain; the CDR3 is the one TCRdb lists. Other DNA sequences within the sample encode an identical CDR3. The genes are TRBV30 and TRBJ1-2; the table names TRBD1, a call not compared with the DNA. Germline V lookup: CDR1 GTSNPN, CDR2 SVGIG (reference sequence). The CDR3 spans 13 residues, counting both ends. CDR3 residues: CAWSVYLGQGSYL.

This chain uses TRBV4-2 with TRBJ2-2; 9 bases are a match to TRBD1. The germline CDR1 and CDR2 sequences are LGHNA and YNFKEQ. V shed 0 bases and J 6 bases; nucleotides not matched to a gene: 5. The CDR3 is 16 amino acids. The DNA for the CDR3 is TGTGCCAGCAGCCAAGAAACAGGGGGCAGTGCCGGGGAGCTGTTTTTT. Residues: CASSQETGGSAGELFF.

V gene TRBV4-2 combines with J gene TRBJ2-2; tentative D call: TRBD1 (7 bases). Looked up from germline, CDR1 is LGHNA and CDR2 is YNFKEQ. The CDR3 loop spans 16 amino acids. Trimming left V 7 bases short and J 1 base short, with 16 bases between. As DNA, the CDR3 is TGTGCCAGCACCCAGGGGGGTGGGGGGAACACCGGGGAGCTGTTTTTT. This gives the protein CASTQGGGGNTGELFF.

This sequence joins TRBV6-1 and TRBJ2-1; 7 bases agree with TRBD2. The germline CDR1 and CDR2 sequences are MNHNS and SASEGT. V gave up 2 bases and J gave up 9 bases; unmatched junction bases: 7. This CDR3 is built from 14 residues. CDR3 sequence (DNA): TGTGCCAGCAGTGAAAGCGGGATCGCGGGTGAGCAGTTCTTC. Its translation is CASSESGIAGEQFF.

This chain links TRBV5-4 with TRBJ2-1; D call uncertain. The CDR3 is 12 residues long. Germline assignment: CDR1 SGHNT and CDR2 YYREEE (reference sequence). Between the trimmed V and J ends, which lost 5 bases and 6 bases, there was a span of 9 bases. CDR3 in amino acids: CASSRTVNEQFF. CDR3 nucleotides: TGTGCCAGCAGTCGAACGGTCAATGAGCAGTTCTTC.

The rearrangement uses TRBV18 and TRBJ1-6; TRBD1 aligns across 7 bases. This CDR3 spans 14 amino acids. Germline V lookup: CDR1 KGHSH, CDR2 LQKENI. J was trimmed by 5 bases and V by 6 bases; bases with no gene match: 4. The chain's CDR3 is CASSRDSDNSPLHF. The CDR3 DNA reads as TGTGCCAGCTCCCGGGACAGTGATAATTCACCCCTCCACTTT. Based on the CDR3 plus reference TRBV18 and TRBJ1-6, the full variable domain is NAGVMQNPRHLVRRRGQEARLRCSPMKGHSHVYWYRQLPEEGLKFMVYLQKENIIDESGMPKERFSAEFPKEGPSILRIQQVVRGDSAAYFCASSRDSDNSPLHFGNGTRLTVT.

The chain links TRBV5-1 to TRBJ1-2, with a possible D match to TRBD1 (6 bases). The CDR3 consists of 15 residues. CDR1 is SGHRS and CDR2 is YFSETQ in the germline V gene. Trimming took off 3 bases at V and 0 bases at J, with 12 bases between the two ends. CDR3 loop: CASSSRGVANYGYTF. The CDR3 coding sequence is TGCGCCAGCAGCTCCAGGGGAGTCGCTAACTATGGCTACACCTTC.

The chain is built from TRBV5-4 and TRBJ1-4; TRBD1 matches at 9 bases. The junction had 3 bases not matched to a gene; V was cut back by 3 bases and J by 6 bases. The CDR3 sequence is 14 residues long. Germline V gene sequence: CDR1 SGHNT, CDR2 YYREEE (reference sequence). CDR3: CASSSGQGDEKLFF. CDR3 in DNA: TGTGCCAGCAGCTCGGGACAGGGTGATGAAAAACTGTTTTTT.

The chain joins TRBV6-5 to TRBJ1-4, with 9 bases aligning to TRBD1. Trimming removed 6 bases from V and 7 bases from J; junction bases left unmatched: 6. The CDR3 has 14 amino acids. Germline lookup yields CDR1 MNHEY and CDR2 SVGAGI. CDR3 nucleotides: TGTGCCAGCAGCAGGACAGGGGCGAGTGAAAAACTGTTTTTT. Translating gives CASSRTGASEKLFF.

This rearrangement joins TRBV7-9 to TRBJ1-2; no definite D call. There are 14 residues in the CDR3. CDR1 is SEHNR and CDR2 is FQNEAQ in the germline V gene (reference sequence). V was cut by 5 bases and J by 7 bases, with 17 bases left in between. DNA of the CDR3: TGTGCCAGCAGCACAGTTCTTGTAAGCCTTGGCTACACCTTC. Amino acid sequence: CASSTVLVSLGYTF.

The chain links TRBV5-1 to TRBJ2-5; 7 nucleotides match TRBD2. J was trimmed by 1 base and V by 1 base; bases with no gene match: 7. In germline, CDR1 is SGHRS, CDR2 YFSETQ. The CDR3 totals 16 residues. The CDR3 nucleotides read TGCGCCAGCAGCTTGAGGCCAGCGGGGAGCCAAGAGACCCAGTACTTC. Its protein is CASSLRPAGSQETQYF.

V is TRBV19 and J is TRBJ2-1, with D tentatively TRBD2 (5 bases). The CDR3 has 14 residues. V was clipped by 6 bases and J by 4 bases, with 13 bases between them. Per the germline V gene, CDR1 is LNHDA and CDR2 is SQIVND (reference sequence). The CDR3 DNA follows: TGTGCCAGTAGCAGCTGGACTGGATACAATGAGCAGTTCTTC. This translates into CASSSWTGYNEQFF.

The chain combines TRBV6-1 with TRBJ1-5, with 10 bases lining up with TRBD1. The CDR3 totals 15 residues. The V and J ends lost 7 bases and 5 bases, in that order; junction bases with no gene match: 8. From germline, CDR1 is MNHNS and CDR2 SASEGT. DNA of the CDR3: TGTGCCAGCACCGCCCCCGACAGGGGGCATCAGCCCCAGCATTTT. It yields the protein CASTAPDRGHQPQHF.

The J gene is TRBJ2-2, the V gene TRBV2, with 8 bases aligning to TRBD2. Germline CDR1 SNHLY, CDR2 FYNNEI. The CDR3 runs 15 residues. In DNA, the CDR3 is TGTGGCCGGGGGGGCGCGTCCAGGAACACCGGGGAGCTGTTTTTT. Protein sequence: CGRGGASRNTGELFF.

This sequence joins TRBV5-5 and TRBJ1-2; 10 nucleotides align to TRBD1. This CDR3 region has 14 residues. V was clipped by 5 bases and J by 6 bases; unmatched bases: 7. Germline V gives CDR1 SGHKS, CDR2 YYEKEE (reference sequence). CDR3 amino acids: CASSHDRGLNGYTF. The DNA for the CDR3 is TGTGCCAGCAGTCATGACAGGGGGCTAAATGGCTACACCTTC. The full variable domain, in which reference TRBV5-5 and TRBJ1-2 provide the parts outside the CDR3, is DAGVTQSPTHLIKTRGQQVTLRCSPISGHKSVSWYQQVLGQGPQFIFQYYEKEERGRGNFPDRFSARQFPNYSSELNVNALLLGDSALYLCASSHDRGLNGYTFGSGTRLTVV.

This chain joins TRBV30 and TRBJ1-2, with 7 nucleotides matching TRBD1. The germline CDR1 and CDR2 sequences are GTSNPN and SVGIG (reference sequence). The CDR3 loop spans 13 amino acids. After removal of 7 bases from V and 2 bases from J, the junction contained 7 bases not matched to a gene. CDR3 sequence reads: CASTGTVNYGYTF. The CDR3 region has the DNA TGTGCCTCGACTGGGACAGTCAACTATGGCTACACCTTC.

The chain joins TRBV9 to TRBJ1-2, with 7 bases fitting TRBD1. This CDR3 comprises 15 residues. V lost 0 bases, J lost 0 bases, and 2 bases stayed unmatched. Germline V gene data show CDR1 as SGDLS and CDR2 as YYNGEE. The CDR3 sequence is CASSVGQGTNYGYTF. The CDR3 coding sequence is TGTGCCAGCAGCGTAGGACAGGGCACTAACTATGGCTACACCTTC. The full variable domain, its missing parts supplied by reference TRBV9 and TRBJ1-2, is DSGVTQTPKHLITATGQRVTLRCSPRSGDLSVYWYQQSLDQGLQFLIQYYNGEERAKGNILERFSAQQFPDLHSELNLSSLELGDSALYFCASSVGQGTNYGYTFGSGTRLTVV.

The chain has TRBV30 and TRBJ1-1; D gene uncertain. Germline V gene data show CDR1 as GTSNPN and CDR2 as SVGIG (reference sequence). The germline V and J ends were trimmed by 2 bases and 6 bases, with 16 bases remaining between them. CDR3 size: 14 residues. This CDR3 is CAWSRRLRSAEAFF. The CDR3 DNA follows: TGTGCCTGGAGTCGGAGATTACGGAGTGCTGAAGCTTTCTTT.

The rearrangement joins TRBV7-9 to TRBJ1-1, with D hard to call. V was shortened by 1 base and J by 5 bases, with 5 bases between the two germline ends. The CDR3 is made up of 12 amino acids. Germline values: CDR1 SEHNR, CDR2 FQNEAQ (reference sequence). CDR3 sequence reads: CASSLGRTEAFF. The CDR3 region has the DNA TGTGCCAGCAGCTTAGGGAGGACTGAAGCTTTCTTT.

V and J are TRBV25-1 and TRBJ2-2, with 11 bases that match TRBD2. The CDR3 covers 16 residues. With 4 bases clipped from V and 6 bases from J, the junction kept 7 bases outside the gene matches. Germline-derived CDR1 and CDR2 are MGHDK and SYGVNS. Here the CDR3 reads CASSGGLAEFAGELFF. The CDR3 DNA reads TGTGCCAGCAGTGGGGGACTAGCGGAGTTCGCCGGGGAGCTGTTTTTT.

The V call is TRBV28, the J call TRBJ1-1, with 7 bases that match TRBD1. CDR1 is MDHEN and CDR2 is SYDVKM in the germline V gene. The CDR3 sequence is 15 residues long. The CDR3 DNA is TGTGCGACTAAAGAGAGACAGGGAGTGAACACTGAAGCTTTCTTT. Amino acids: CATKERQGVNTEAFF.

The rearrangement joins TRBV2 to TRBJ2-7; D possibly corresponds to TRBD1 (6 bases). CDR1 and CDR2 (germline): SNHLY, FYNNEI. The CDR3 sequence is 14 residues long. Trimming took 7 bases from V and 0 from J, leaving 13 bases between them. The CDR3 sequence: CASTKQGSSYEQYF. CDR3 bases: TGTGCCAGCACTAAGCAGGGGAGCTCCTACGAGCAGTACTTC.

Regarding this clone: One end of the junction is discordant with germline, which a read error may explain. The CDR3 loop is CAWSWSDYSYTF. DNA of the CDR3: TGTGCCTGGAGTTGGAGCGACTATAGCTACACCTTC. The V gene is TRBV30, the J gene TRBJ1-2, with unresolved D. CDR1 GTSNPN and CDR2 SVGIG come from the germline V gene (reference sequence). This CDR3 is 12 amino acids long.

The genes are TRBV20-1 and TRBJ1-2; no clear D. Germline values: CDR1 DFQATT, CDR2 SNEGSKA (reference sequence). CDR3 length: 11 amino acids. Trimming left V 4 bases short and J 8 bases short, with 11 bases between. CDR3 residues: CSATHARGYTF. The CDR3 region has the DNA TGCAGTGCTACCCACGCCCGGGGCTACACCTTC.

The V gene is TRBV23-1, the J gene TRBJ2-7; TRBD2 is a possible D gene (6 bases). TRBV23-1 falls under the ORF class, with uncertain function. V lost 2 bases and J 4 bases, leaving 15 bases between the germline ends. The length of the CDR3 is 15 residues. The CDR3 bases are TGCGCCAGCAGTCAAGGTCTCGGGGAGGAATACGAGCAGTACTTC. Its protein product is CASSQGLGEEYEQYF.

The chain combines TRBV5-4 with TRBJ2-7, with 7 nucleotides matching TRBD1. V was clipped by 4 bases and J by 1 base; unmatched bases: 8. CDR1 and CDR2 from the germline V gene are SGHNT and YYREEE (reference sequence). The CDR3 extends over 15 amino acids. This CDR3 is CASSPAGTVSYEQYF. DNA of the CDR3: TGTGCCAGCAGCCCTGCCGGGACAGTATCCTACGAGCAGTACTTC.

The chain links TRBV19 to TRBJ1-2; the match to TRBD1 covers 7 bases. This CDR3 has 15 residues. Germline CDR1 reads LNHDA; CDR2 reads SQIVND (reference sequence). With 7 bases clipped from V and 4 bases from J, the junction kept 12 bases outside the gene matches. CDR3 DNA sequence: TGTGCCAGTAACTTAAATCGGCAGGGGGGCTATGGCTACACCTTC. It codes for CASNLNRQGGYGYTF.

The genes are TRBV25-1 and TRBJ1-1; tentatively, D is TRBD1 (6 bases). The CDR3 consists of 11 residues. Germline assignment: CDR1 MGHDK and CDR2 SYGVNS. Trimming left V 3 bases short and J 8 bases short, with 7 bases between. For the CDR3, the DNA is TGTGCCAGCAGTGACGGGACAGAAGCTTTCTTT. This encodes CASSDGTEAFF. Variable domain in full (rest from reference TRBV25-1 and TRBJ1-1): EADIYQTPRYLVIGTGKKITLECSQTMGHDKMYWYQQDPGMELHLIHYSYGVNSTEKGDLSSESTVSRIRTEHFPLTLESARPSHTSQYLCASSDGTEAFFGQGTRLTVV.

The V call is TRBV5-1, the J call TRBJ1-1; 9 nucleotides line up with TRBD1. The germline CDR1 and CDR2 sequences are SGHRS and YFSETQ. The CDR3 has 14 residues. V trimming: 3 bases; J trimming: 3 bases; junction bases outside the gene matches: 3. CDR3 nucleotides: TGCGCCAGCAGCTACGGGACAGGGCACACTGAAGCTTTCTTT. Residues: CASSYGTGHTEAFF. Combining the CDR3 with reference TRBV5-1 and TRBJ1-1 gives the whole variable domain KAGVTQTPRYLIKTRGQQVTLSCSPISGHRSVSWYQQTPGQGLQFLFEYFSETQRNKGNFPGRFSGRQFSNSRSEMNVSTLELGDSALYLCASSYGTGHTEAFFGQGTRLTVV.

V gene TRBV6-6 combines with J gene TRBJ1-4; D gene unclear. This CDR3 spans 15 amino acids. Germline values: CDR1 MNHNY, CDR2 SVGAGI (reference sequence). The V and J ends lost 3 bases and 2 bases respectively, with 10 bases between them. The CDR3 sequence is CASSYLSATNEKLFF. For the CDR3, the DNA is TGTGCCAGCAGTTATCTAAGTGCGACTAATGAAAAACTGTTTTTT.